The text below deals with one TCR beta chain. No antigen is known for it. The data derive from a study of blood T cells in healthy people across ages. Looked up from germline, CDR1 is KGHDR and CDR2 is SFDVKD. The CDR3 consists of 15 residues. Trimming pared 2 bases from V and 7 bases from J, leaving 16 bases between. Whole-study results and caveats: Nothing was known about donor CMV status, and this possibly confounded expanded clonotype changes. As age increased, TCR beta diversity per million T cells fell in a roughly linear fashion. With naive T cell percentage, TCR beta diversity showed a strong correlation.

Combining a sample-barcoded 5' primer with a J-beta primer mix, a second PCR ran for about 6 to 11 cycles. Each CDR3 protein is one row after TCRdb ran MiXCR on the 5' RACE reads. The repertoire holds 650,000 to 700,000 distinct CDR3 sequences, approximately 52% seen once, with about 13% in the top ten. The authors drew around 11 milliliters of peripheral blood from each donor. The chain carries TRBV24-1 and TRBJ1-2, with D unclear. The TCR sequence derives from an elderly woman in good health. The sample taken for sequencing was blood. This CDR3 reads CATSDWEKAYCGYTF. The DNA of the CDR3 is TGTGCCACCAGTGATTGGGAGAAGGCCTACTGTGGCTACACCTTC.